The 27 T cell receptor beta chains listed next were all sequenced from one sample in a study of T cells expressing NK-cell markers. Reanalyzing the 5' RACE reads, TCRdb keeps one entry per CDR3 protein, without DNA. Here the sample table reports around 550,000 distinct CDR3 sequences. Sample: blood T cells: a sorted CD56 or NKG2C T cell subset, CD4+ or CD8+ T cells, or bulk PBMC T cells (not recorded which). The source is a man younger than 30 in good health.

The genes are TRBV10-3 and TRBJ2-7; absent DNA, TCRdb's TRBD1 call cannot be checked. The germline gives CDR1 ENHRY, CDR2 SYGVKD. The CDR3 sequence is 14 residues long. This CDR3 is CAISEVGRDRKQYF.

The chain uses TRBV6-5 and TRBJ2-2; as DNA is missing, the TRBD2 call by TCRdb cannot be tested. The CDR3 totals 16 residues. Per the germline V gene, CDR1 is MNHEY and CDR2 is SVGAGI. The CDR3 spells CASSYGLFSNTGELFF.

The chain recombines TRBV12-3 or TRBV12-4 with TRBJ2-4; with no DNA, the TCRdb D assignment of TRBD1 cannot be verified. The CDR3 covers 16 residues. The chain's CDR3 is CASSLAGSGAGNIQYF.

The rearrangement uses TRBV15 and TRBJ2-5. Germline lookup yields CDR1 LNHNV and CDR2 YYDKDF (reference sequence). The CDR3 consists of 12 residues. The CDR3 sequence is CATSRGVETQYF.

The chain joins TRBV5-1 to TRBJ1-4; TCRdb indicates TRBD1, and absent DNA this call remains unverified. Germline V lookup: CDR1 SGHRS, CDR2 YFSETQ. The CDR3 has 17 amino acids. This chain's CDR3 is CASSFTGTGATNEKLFF.

CDR3 sequence: CASSLSLVGTEAFF. V usage is TRBV5-6 and J usage is TRBJ1-1. From germline, CDR1 is SGHDT and CDR2 YYEEEE. The CDR3 contains 14 residues.

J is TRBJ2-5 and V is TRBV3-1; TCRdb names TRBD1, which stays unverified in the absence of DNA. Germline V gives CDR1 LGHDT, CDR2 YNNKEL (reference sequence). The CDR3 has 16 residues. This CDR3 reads CASSPVGRPRKETQYF.

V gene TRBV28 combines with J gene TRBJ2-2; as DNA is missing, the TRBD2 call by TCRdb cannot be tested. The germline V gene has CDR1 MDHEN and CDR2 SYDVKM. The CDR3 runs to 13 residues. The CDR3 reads CASRAQNTGELFF.

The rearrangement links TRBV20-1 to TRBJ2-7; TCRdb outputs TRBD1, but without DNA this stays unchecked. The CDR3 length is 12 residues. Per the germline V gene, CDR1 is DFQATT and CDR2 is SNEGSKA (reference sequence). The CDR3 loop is CSASDPGWEQYF.

The CDR3 spells CASRAGTGEGGQYF. V gene TRBV2 combines with J gene TRBJ2-4; TCRdb outputs TRBD2, but without DNA this stays unchecked. The CDR3 has 14 residues. The V gene's germline CDR1 is SNHLY and CDR2 FYNNEI.

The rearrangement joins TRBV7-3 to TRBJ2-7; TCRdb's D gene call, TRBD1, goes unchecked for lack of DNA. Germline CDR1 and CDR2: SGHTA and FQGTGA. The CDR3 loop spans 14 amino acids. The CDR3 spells CASSSGTAPYEQYF.

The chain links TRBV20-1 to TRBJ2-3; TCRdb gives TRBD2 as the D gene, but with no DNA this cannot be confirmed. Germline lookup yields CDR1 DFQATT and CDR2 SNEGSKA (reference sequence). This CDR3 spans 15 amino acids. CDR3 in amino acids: CSAVSQRESTDTQYF.

CDR3 loop: CASSLVQGRASEQFF. The chain recombines TRBV7-9 with TRBJ2-1; TCRdb calls TRBD1, which cannot be checked without DNA. Germline V gives CDR1 SEHNR, CDR2 FQNEAQ (reference sequence). The CDR3 consists of 15 residues.

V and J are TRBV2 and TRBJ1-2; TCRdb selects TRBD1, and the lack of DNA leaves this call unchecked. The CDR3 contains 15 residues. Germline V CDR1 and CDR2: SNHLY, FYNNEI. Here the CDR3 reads CASNLGGLPDDGYTF.

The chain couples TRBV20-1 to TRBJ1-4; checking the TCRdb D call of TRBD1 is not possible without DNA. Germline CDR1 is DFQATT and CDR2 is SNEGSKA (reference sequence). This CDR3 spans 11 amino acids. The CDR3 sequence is CRADSSEKLFF.

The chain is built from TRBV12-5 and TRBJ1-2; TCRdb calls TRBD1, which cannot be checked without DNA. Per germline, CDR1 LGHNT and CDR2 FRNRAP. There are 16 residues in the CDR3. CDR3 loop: CASGLERGLYNYGYTF. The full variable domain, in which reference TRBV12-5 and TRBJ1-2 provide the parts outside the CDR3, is DARVTQTPRHKVTEMGQEVTMRCQPILGHNTVFWYRQTMMQGLELLAYFRNRAPLDDSGMPKDRFSAEMPDATLATLKIQPSEPRDSAVYFCASGLERGLYNYGYTFGSGTRLTVV.

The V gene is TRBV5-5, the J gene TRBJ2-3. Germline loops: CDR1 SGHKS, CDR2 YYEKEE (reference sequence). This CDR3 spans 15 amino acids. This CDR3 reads CASSLAGRRSDTQYF.

CDR3 region: CASSLGQGASGYGYTF. V usage is TRBV5-1 and J usage is TRBJ1-2; checking the TCRdb D call of TRBD1 is not possible without DNA. CDR3 length: 16 amino acids. Germline CDR1 is SGHRS and CDR2 is YFSETQ. The whole variable domain, remainder taken from reference TRBV5-1 and TRBJ1-2, is KAGVTQTPRYLIKTRGQQVTLSCSPISGHRSVSWYQQTPGQGLQFLFEYFSETQRNKGNFPGRFSGRQFSNSRSEMNVSTLELGDSALYLCASSLGQGASGYGYTFGSGTRLTVV.

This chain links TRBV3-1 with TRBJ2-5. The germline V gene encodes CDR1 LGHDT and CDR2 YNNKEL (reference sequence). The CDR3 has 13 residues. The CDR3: CASAMDAQETQYF.

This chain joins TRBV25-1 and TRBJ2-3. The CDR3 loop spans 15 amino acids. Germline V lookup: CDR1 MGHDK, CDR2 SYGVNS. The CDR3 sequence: CASSESGYHTDTQYF. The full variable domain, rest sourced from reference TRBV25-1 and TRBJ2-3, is EADIYQTPRYLVIGTGKKITLECSQTMGHDKMYWYQQDPGMELHLIHYSYGVNSTEKGDLSSESTVSRIRTEHFPLTLESARPSHTSQYLCASSESGYHTDTQYFGPGTRLTVL.

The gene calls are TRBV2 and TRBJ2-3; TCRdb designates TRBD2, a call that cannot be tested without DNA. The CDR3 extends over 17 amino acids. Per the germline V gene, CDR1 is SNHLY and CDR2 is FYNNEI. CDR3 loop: CASSEVASGTFTDTQYF.

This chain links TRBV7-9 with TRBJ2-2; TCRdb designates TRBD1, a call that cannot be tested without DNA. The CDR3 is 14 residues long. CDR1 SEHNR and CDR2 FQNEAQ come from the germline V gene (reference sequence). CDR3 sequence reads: CASSYAQGTGELFF.

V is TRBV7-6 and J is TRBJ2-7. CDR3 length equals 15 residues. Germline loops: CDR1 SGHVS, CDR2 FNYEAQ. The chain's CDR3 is CASSKAWGTPYEQYF. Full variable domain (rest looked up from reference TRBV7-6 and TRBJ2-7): GAGVSQSPRYKVTKRGQDVALRCDPISGHVSLYWYRQALGQGPEFLTYFNYEAQQDKSGLPNDRFSAERPEGSISTLTIQRTEQRDSAMYRCASSKAWGTPYEQYFGPGTRLTVT.

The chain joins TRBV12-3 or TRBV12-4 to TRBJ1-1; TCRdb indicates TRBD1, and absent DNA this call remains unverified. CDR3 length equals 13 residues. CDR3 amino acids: CASSLVSPPGAFF.

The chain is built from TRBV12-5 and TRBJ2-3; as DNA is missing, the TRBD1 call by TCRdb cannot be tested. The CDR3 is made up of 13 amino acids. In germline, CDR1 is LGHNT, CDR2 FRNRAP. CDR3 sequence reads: CASGWSNRGPQYF.

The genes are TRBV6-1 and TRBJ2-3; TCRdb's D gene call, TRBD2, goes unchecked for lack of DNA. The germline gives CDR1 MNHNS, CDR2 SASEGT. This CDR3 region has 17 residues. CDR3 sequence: CASSHLKGPRGTDTQYF.

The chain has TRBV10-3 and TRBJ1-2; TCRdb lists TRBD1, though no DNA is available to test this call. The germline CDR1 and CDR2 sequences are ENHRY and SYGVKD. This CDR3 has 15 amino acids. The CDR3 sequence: CAISLTGQGSYGYTF.